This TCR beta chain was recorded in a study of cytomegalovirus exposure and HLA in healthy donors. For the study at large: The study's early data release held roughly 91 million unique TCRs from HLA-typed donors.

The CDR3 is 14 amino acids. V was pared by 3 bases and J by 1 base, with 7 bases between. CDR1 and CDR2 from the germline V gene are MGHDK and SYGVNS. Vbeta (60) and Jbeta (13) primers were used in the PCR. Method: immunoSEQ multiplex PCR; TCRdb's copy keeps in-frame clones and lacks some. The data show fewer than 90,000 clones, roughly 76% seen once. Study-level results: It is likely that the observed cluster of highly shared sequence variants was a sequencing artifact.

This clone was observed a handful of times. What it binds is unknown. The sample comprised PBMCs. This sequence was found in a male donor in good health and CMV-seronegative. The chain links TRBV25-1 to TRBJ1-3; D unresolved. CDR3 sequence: CASSDGGSGNTIYF. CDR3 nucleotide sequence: TGTGCCAGCAGTGACGGCGGGTCTGGAAACACCATATATTTT.